Sequencing of this T cell receptor (beta chain) was carried out in a study of cytotoxic CD8 clonotypes in ibrutinib-treated CLL (dated by TCRdb to the early 2020s). About the investigation overall: The cohort included about 15 treatment-naive and ten to twelve relapsed/refractory patients; roughly 17 were IGHV unmutated. Longitudinal samples were available for about 30% of the roughly 86 trial participants. Cryopreserved peripheral blood mononuclear cells were obtained prior to treatment, at the time of response, and at either disease progression or sustained remission. On average, each sample yielded 255,043 productive templates and around 98,000 productive rearrangements. Responses were partial in approximately 24 patients and complete in 2; after median 68 months follow-up, about 14 stayed in remission and about 12 progressed. Response samples were obtained after a median of roughly eleven months of treatment, with a range of about 6 to 36 months. Every sample from remission and from progressive disease was obtained while the patients were still on ibrutinib.

The goal of deep resolution MiSeq sequencing was a depth between 1 in 1 million and 1 in 200,000 T cells, and coverage averaged 10x per clonotype. TCR beta libraries were generated with the immunoSEQ hsTCRB Kit. Turning to the authors' computational methods: The data were analyzed with ImmunoSEQ Analyzer and ImmunoSEQ Data Assistant, and V, D and J gene assignments followed IMGT definitions. Clonality was computed as one minus normalized Shannon entropy of productive rearrangement frequencies, ranging from 0 to 1. Only overrepresented clonotypes making up at least 0.05% of the repertoire of each patient were included in the public clonotype analysis. Some 13 age-matched healthy donor repertoires from immuneACCESS served as clonality controls. Entries here come from immuneACCESS through TCRdb and include only in-frame sequences with V and J called. Some clones fail to appear in such tables; in the studies checked, an unresolved V gene covers under half of the shortfall, and the cause of the remainder is unknown. V, J and clone size reflect that table, while D and trimming were determined from the DNA. The sample has about 300,000 clones on record, roughly four fifths of them singletons. The top ten clonotypes cover around 5.3% of the sample.

Results the study describes overall, beyond this receptor: Sampling times were not matched between sustained-remission and progressing patients, and lymph node repertoires were not studied. Baseline clonality exceeded that of age-matched healthy donors and correlated strongly with circulating CD8+ T-cell counts. Public clonotypes were rare and either contracted or stayed stable during treatment, and the rise in clonality at ibrutinib response reflected the expansion of private clonotypes. Clonality increased at ibrutinib response, stayed stable in sustained remission, and fell back toward baseline at progression.

Read against the paper, the sample's time point label means: progressive disease on ibrutinib. For TCR beta library preparation, around 1.8 micrograms of genomic DNA were extracted from the cryopreserved PBMCs. High-throughput TCR beta sequencing was performed on longitudinal blood samples from CLL patients receiving ibrutinib monotherapy. The patients took part in an open-label, single-center phase 2 trial of ibrutinib monotherapy. Regarding this clone: This clone's antigen is unknown. The record has no base qualities; no much larger clone is one base away. Other DNA sequences in this sample translate to the same CDR3.

The receptor's source is a human donor with chronic lymphocytic leukemia. The material sequenced was PBMCs, taken at disease progression, from a patient treated with ibrutinib.

The encoded CDR3 is CASSLTDTQYF. The nucleotides are TGTGCCAGCTCACTTACAGATACGCAGTATTTT. Recombination connected TRBV18 to TRBJ2-3, with the D gene too uncertain to name. V is reduced by 4 bases and J by 3 bases, leaving a spacing of 2 bases between them. Sequences KGHSH (CDR1) and LQKENI (CDR2) are obtained from the germline V gene. The cysteine opens and the phenylalanine closes a CDR3 of 11 amino acids. Here the CDR3 DNA is all that survives: 33 bases in frame from base 1.